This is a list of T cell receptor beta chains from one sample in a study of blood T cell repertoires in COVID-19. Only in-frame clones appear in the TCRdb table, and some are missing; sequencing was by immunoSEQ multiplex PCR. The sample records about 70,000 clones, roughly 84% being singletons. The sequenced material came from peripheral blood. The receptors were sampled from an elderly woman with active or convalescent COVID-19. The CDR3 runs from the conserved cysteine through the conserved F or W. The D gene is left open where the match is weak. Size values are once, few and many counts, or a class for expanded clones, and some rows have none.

CDR3: CAWSPRADYGYTF; DNA: TGTGCCTGGTCCCCGCGGGCCGACTATGGCTACACCTTC; D: NA; V: TRBV30; size: few; J: TRBJ1-2
CDR3: CASSLGAWDPLYEQYF; DNA: TGTGCCAGCAGTTTAGGGGCATGGGATCCGCTCTACGAGCAGTACTTC; D: NA; V: TRBV27; size: NA; J: TRBJ2-7
CDR3: CASSPIQGSRGYSGYTF; DNA: TGTGCCAGCAGCCCAATACAGGGGAGTAGGGGTTATTCTGGCTACACCTTC; D: TRBD1; V: TRBV5-6; size: NA; J: TRBJ1-2
CDR3: CASSIISGALTQYF; DNA: TGTGCCAGCAGCATTATTAGCGGGGCCTTAACGCAGTATTTT; D: TRBD2; V: TRBV5-4; size: NA; J: TRBJ2-3
CDR3: CASSQDRGQGETQYF; DNA: TGTGCCAGCAGCCAAGATCGGGGACAGGGGGAGACCCAGTACTTC; D: TRBD1; V: TRBV3-1/TRBV3-2; size: NA; J: TRBJ2-5
CDR3: CASSQDSMNTEAFF; DNA: TGTGCCAGCAGCCAAGACAGTATGAACACTGAAGCTTTCTTT; D: NA; V: TRBV3-1/TRBV3-2; size: once; J: TRBJ1-1
CDR3: CASSFHYGEKLFF; DNA: TGTGCCAGCAGCTTCCACTACGGAGAAAAACTGTTTTTT; D: NA; V: TRBV7-9; size: NA; J: TRBJ1-4
CDR3: CASSFSSGGALPREQYF; DNA: TGTGCCAGCAGCTTTTCTAGCGGGGGGGCCTTACCACGCGAGCAGTACTTC; D: TRBD2; V: TRBV7-8; size: once; J: TRBJ2-7
CDR3: CASSSVAYEQYF; DNA: TGCGCCAGCAGTTCTGTGGCTTACGAGCAGTACTTC; D: NA; V: TRBV10-2; size: NA; J: TRBJ2-7
CDR3: CASSPPGYEQYF; DNA: TGTGCCAGCAGTCCCCCGGGTTACGAGCAGTACTTC; D: NA; V: TRBV6-5; size: NA; J: TRBJ2-7
CDR3: CASSYSRPATDTQYF; DNA: TGTGCCAGCAGTTACTCGAGGCCAGCCACAGATACGCAGTATTTT; D: NA; V: TRBV6-6; size: NA; J: TRBJ2-3
CDR3: CASSQDPVPSYEQYF; DNA: TGCGCCAGCAGCCAAGATCCAGTCCCATCCTACGAGCAGTACTTC; D: NA; V: TRBV4-3; size: NA; J: TRBJ2-7
CDR3: CASSTGESYEQYF; DNA: TGTGCCAGCAGCACCGGAGAGTCCTACGAGCAGTACTTC; D: NA; V: TRBV21-1; size: NA; J: TRBJ2-7
CDR3: CASSVSRAGDGYTF; DNA: TGTGCCAGCAGCGTATCCCGGGCAGGGGATGGCTACACCTTC; D: NA; V: TRBV9; size: NA; J: TRBJ1-2
CDR3: CASSSMGNQPQHF; DNA: TGTGCCAGCAGTTCTATGGGCAATCAGCCCCAGCATTTT; D: NA; V: TRBV2; size: NA; J: TRBJ1-5
CDR3: CASASSGGRADTQYF; DNA: TGTGCCAGCGCCTCTAGCGGGGGGAGGGCAGATACGCAGTATTTT; D: TRBD2; V: TRBV7-2; size: NA; J: TRBJ2-3
CDR3: CASSLTRQGKYTDTQYF; DNA: TGCGCCAGCAGCCTCACAAGACAGGGAAAGTACACAGATACGCAGTATTTT; D: TRBD1; V: TRBV5-1; size: once; J: TRBJ2-3
CDR3: CSVWTSGGASLETQYF; DNA: TGCAGCGTCTGGACTAGCGGGGGGGCCTCGCTTGAGACCCAGTACTTC; D: TRBD2; V: TRBV29-1; size: NA; J: TRBJ2-5
CDR3: CASSQFPPSRTDTQYF; DNA: TGCGCCAGCAGCCAATTCCCCCCCTCTAGAACAGATACGCAGTATTTT; D: NA; V: TRBV4-3; size: once; J: TRBJ2-3
CDR3: CASSAQGQGISTDTQYF; DNA: TGTGCCAGCAGTGCGCAAGGACAGGGTATCTCCACAGATACGCAGTATTTT; D: TRBD1; V: TRBV6-1; size: NA; J: TRBJ2-3
CDR3: CATTNRIRGVAEAFF; DNA: TGTGCCACAACAAACCGGATCAGGGGCGTCGCTGAAGCTTTCTTT; D: NA; V: TRBV28; size: NA; J: TRBJ1-1
CDR3: CASRYWNTGELFF; DNA: TGTGCCAGCAGATACTGGAACACCGGGGAGCTGTTTTTT; D: NA; V: TRBV12-3/TRBV12-4; size: NA; J: TRBJ2-2
CDR3: CASSIGGGYGYTF; DNA: TGTGCCAGCAGCATAGGAGGAGGGTATGGCTACACCTTC; D: NA; V: TRBV5-6; size: NA; J: TRBJ1-2
CDR3: CASSLAHRLGVGAFF; DNA: TGTGCCAGCAGCTTAGCCCACAGGTTGGGTGTTGGAGCTTTCTTT; D: NA; V: TRBV11-2; size: NA; J: TRBJ1-1
CDR3: CASSVAPWQAQYF; DNA: TGTGCCAGCAGCGTAGCTCCCTGGCAGGCCCAGTACTTC; D: NA; V: TRBV9; size: NA; J: TRBJ2-5
CDR3: CASSPGGWGNTEAFF; DNA: TGTGCCAGCTCTCCCGGGGGTTGGGGAAACACTGAAGCTTTCTTT; D: NA; V: TRBV18; size: NA; J: TRBJ1-1
CDR3: CASSVGQGNNSPLHF; DNA: TGTGCCAGCAGCGTGGGACAGGGTAATAATTCACCCCTCCACTTT; D: TRBD1; V: TRBV9; size: few; J: TRBJ1-6
CDR3: CASSSDRVSGNTIYF; DNA: TGTGCCAGCAGCTCAGACAGGGTTTCTGGAAACACCATATATTTT; D: TRBD1; V: TRBV7-8; size: once; J: TRBJ1-3
CDR3: CSVDKDSRLTDTQYF; DNA: TGCAGCGTTGACAAGGACAGCCGTTTGACCGATACGCAGTATTTT; D: NA; V: TRBV29-1; size: NA; J: TRBJ2-3
CDR3: CATQGTNYGYTF; DNA: TGTGCCACTCAGGGGACGAACTATGGCTACACCTTC; D: NA; V: TRBV24-1; size: once; J: TRBJ1-2
CDR3: CASSMTGARGGNQPQHF; DNA: TGTGCCAGCAGCATGACAGGGGCCCGGGGAGGCAATCAGCCCCAGCATTTT; D: TRBD1; V: TRBV7-6; size: NA; J: TRBJ1-5
CDR3: CASSLTGVNEQFF; DNA: TGTGCCAGCAGCCTCACAGGGGTCAATGAGCAGTTCTTC; D: TRBD1; V: TRBV5-6; size: NA; J: TRBJ2-1
CDR3: CASRLGTSGGHQETQYF; DNA: TGTGCCAGCAGACTCGGGACTAGCGGGGGACACCAAGAGACCCAGTACTTC; D: TRBD2; V: TRBV7-2; size: NA; J: TRBJ2-5
CDR3: CASNPPGQLGRFF; DNA: TGTGCCAGCAACCCGCCGGGACAGTTAGGACGTTTCTTT; D: TRBD1; V: TRBV6-5; size: NA; J: TRBJ1-1
CDR3: CASSPLDREEAFF; DNA: TGTGCCAGCAGTCCTTTGGACAGAGAAGAAGCTTTCTTT; D: NA; V: TRBV28; size: NA; J: TRBJ1-1
CDR3: CAWSAGTSLTDTQYF; DNA: TGTGCCTGGAGTGCTGGGACTAGCCTCACAGATACGCAGTATTTT; D: TRBD2; V: TRBV30; size: NA; J: TRBJ2-3
CDR3: CASSVRSGDYTDTQYF; DNA: TGTGCCAGCAGCGTCCGTAGCGGGGACTACACAGATACGCAGTATTTT; D: TRBD2; V: TRBV9; size: NA; J: TRBJ2-3
CDR3: CASSSQVDQPQHF; DNA: TGCGCCAGCAGTTCTCAGGTAGATCAGCCCCAGCATTTT; D: NA; V: TRBV5-1; size: NA; J: TRBJ1-5
CDR3: CASSKIPGAETNTEAFF; DNA: TGTGCCAGCAGCAAAATCCCAGGGGCAGAGACGAACACTGAAGCTTTCTTT; D: NA; V: TRBV21-1; size: NA; J: TRBJ1-1
CDR3: CASSRGRGVDYGYTF; DNA: TGTGCCAGCAGTAGAGGTCGGGGGGTTGACTATGGCTACACCTTC; D: NA; V: TRBV6-5; size: NA; J: TRBJ1-2
CDR3: CAWSDKRTYNEQFF; DNA: TGTGCCTGGAGTGACAAGCGTACTTACAATGAGCAGTTCTTC; D: NA; V: TRBV30; size: NA; J: TRBJ2-1